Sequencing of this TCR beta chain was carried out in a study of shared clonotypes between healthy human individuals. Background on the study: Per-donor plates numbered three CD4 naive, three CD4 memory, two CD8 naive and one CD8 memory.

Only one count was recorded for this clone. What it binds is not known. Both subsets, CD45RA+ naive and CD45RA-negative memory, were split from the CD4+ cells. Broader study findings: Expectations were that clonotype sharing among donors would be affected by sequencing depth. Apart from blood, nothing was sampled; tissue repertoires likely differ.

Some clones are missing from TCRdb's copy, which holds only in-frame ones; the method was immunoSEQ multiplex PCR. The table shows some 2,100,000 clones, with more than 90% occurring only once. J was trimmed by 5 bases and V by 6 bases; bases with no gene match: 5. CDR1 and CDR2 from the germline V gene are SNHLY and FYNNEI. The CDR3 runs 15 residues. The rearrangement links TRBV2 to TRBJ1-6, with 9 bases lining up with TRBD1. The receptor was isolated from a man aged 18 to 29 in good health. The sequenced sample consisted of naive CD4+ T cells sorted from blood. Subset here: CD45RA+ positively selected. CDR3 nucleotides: TGTGCCAGCAGCGCTAGGACAGGGGATAATTCACCCCTCCACTTT. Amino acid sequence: CASSARTGDNSPLHF.